These T cell receptor beta chains were read from a single sample in a study of CD8 T cells in ankylosing spondylitis. One entry per CDR3 protein, called by TCRdb with MiXCR from the 5' RACE reads. The table lists around 100,000 distinct CDR3 sequences, around 24% of them singletons, with about 12% in the top ten. Material: synovial fluid, either unsorted or a sorted T cell fraction (not recorded which). All receptors derive from a male donor with ankylosing spondylitis. CDR3s leave out the opening cysteine and the closing phenylalanine or tryptophan. Fields, in order: J gene, V gene, CDR3 protein.

j_gene: TRBJ1-6
v_gene: TRBV7-2
CDR3aa: ASSMDRPYNSPLH

j_gene: TRBJ1-1
v_gene: TRBV5-1
CDR3aa: ASSFIPGHLTEAF

j_gene: TRBJ1-5
v_gene: TRBV6-1
CDR3aa: ASSDTTGNQPQH

j_gene: TRBJ2-2
v_gene: TRBV3-1
CDR3aa: ASSPRAAGESAGELF

j_gene: TRBJ2-3
v_gene: TRBV7-2
CDR3aa: ASSLVGGRNTDTQY

j_gene: TRBJ2-3
v_gene: TRBV18
CDR3aa: ASLTREGREDTQY

j_gene: TRBJ2-2
v_gene: TRBV15
CDR3aa: ATRGTTNTGELF

j_gene: TRBJ2-5
v_gene: TRBV2
CDR3aa: ASSMERQETQY

j_gene: TRBJ1-2
v_gene: TRBV7-9
CDR3aa: ASSLQTGPPNYGYT

j_gene: TRBJ1-3
v_gene: TRBV9
CDR3aa: ASRPGVSGNTIY

j_gene: TRBJ1-1
v_gene: TRBV7-2
CDR3aa: ASRSGGSDAF

j_gene: TRBJ2-1
v_gene: TRBV21-1
CDR3aa: ASSKGGGGSPYNEQF

j_gene: TRBJ1-6
v_gene: TRBV5-1
CDR3aa: ASSLDNSYNSPLH

j_gene: TRBJ2-1
v_gene: TRBV27
CDR3aa: ASSSTGDYNEQF

j_gene: TRBJ1-2
v_gene: TRBV20-1
CDR3aa: SARSRLGTYGYT

j_gene: TRBJ2-2
v_gene: TRBV20-1
CDR3aa: SALGTSGNIGELF

j_gene: TRBJ1-1
v_gene: TRBV4-2
CDR3aa: ASIGQGSFTEAF

j_gene: TRBJ2-7
v_gene: TRBV20-1
CDR3aa: SARDRFNEQY

j_gene: TRBJ2-2
v_gene: TRBV24-1
CDR3aa: ATRNTGELF

j_gene: TRBJ1-1
v_gene: TRBV7-9
CDR3aa: ATNRADGSTEAF

j_gene: TRBJ2-3
v_gene: TRBV11-2
CDR3aa: ASSLGTAGARTDTQY

j_gene: TRBJ2-5
v_gene: TRBV20-1
CDR3aa: SAGGTSGRQETQY

j_gene: TRBJ2-3
v_gene: TRBV20-1
CDR3aa: SASGTGGILTDTQY

j_gene: TRBJ2-1
v_gene: TRBV7-9
CDR3aa: ASSNSGFSSYNEQF

j_gene: TRBJ1-1
v_gene: TRBV7-8
CDR3aa: ASSLLLGNTEAF

j_gene: TRBJ2-3
v_gene: TRBV7-2
CDR3aa: ASRRGITDTQY

j_gene: TRBJ2-7
v_gene: TRBV5-1
CDR3aa: ASSLAGTGFYEQY

j_gene: TRBJ1-1
v_gene: TRBV3-1
CDR3aa: ASSHGGNTEAF

j_gene: TRBJ1-2
v_gene: TRBV29-1
CDR3aa: SVDQGDGYT

j_gene: TRBJ2-2
v_gene: TRBV10-1
CDR3aa: ASSATDTGELF

j_gene: TRBJ1-6
v_gene: TRBV29-1
CDR3aa: SVRRSGADSPLH

j_gene: TRBJ1-1
v_gene: TRBV12-3/TRBV12-4
CDR3aa: ASSLAWGPFTEAF

j_gene: TRBJ1-6
v_gene: TRBV7-8
CDR3aa: ASSLDLAGGGSPLH

j_gene: TRBJ2-1
v_gene: TRBV11-3
CDR3aa: ASSLDAAGGPREQF

j_gene: TRBJ2-2
v_gene: TRBV7-2
CDR3aa: ASSLGYQGGFLNTGELF

j_gene: TRBJ2-1
v_gene: TRBV19
CDR3aa: ASTRDRARNEQF

j_gene: TRBJ1-1
v_gene: TRBV30
CDR3aa: AWSVLVRNTEAF

j_gene: TRBJ1-2
v_gene: TRBV7-8
CDR3aa: ASSAGGGYGYT

j_gene: TRBJ2-1
v_gene: TRBV11-3
CDR3aa: ASSLVTSGDEQF

j_gene: TRBJ2-1
v_gene: TRBV5-5
CDR3aa: ASSLTSGIGDEQF

j_gene: TRBJ1-2
v_gene: TRBV24-1
CDR3aa: ATSDSADDYGYT

j_gene: TRBJ1-1
v_gene: TRBV7-2
CDR3aa: ASSPPRGGLTEAF

j_gene: TRBJ2-3
v_gene: TRBV18
CDR3aa: ASSPARTDTQY

j_gene: TRBJ2-7
v_gene: TRBV10-2
CDR3aa: ASSEIPRYEQY

j_gene: TRBJ1-2
v_gene: TRBV19
CDR3aa: ASSIRGDRYGYT

j_gene: TRBJ2-1
v_gene: TRBV18
CDR3aa: ASSLSVGQF

j_gene: TRBJ1-6
v_gene: TRBV28
CDR3aa: ASSAPANSPLH

j_gene: TRBJ2-5
v_gene: TRBV18
CDR3aa: ASSPEGETQY

j_gene: TRBJ2-7
v_gene: TRBV27
CDR3aa: ASSTLRTGSYEQY

j_gene: TRBJ1-4
v_gene: TRBV3-1
CDR3aa: ASSQTRDMGEKLF

j_gene: TRBJ2-3
v_gene: TRBV15
CDR3aa: ATSKLKDRGDTQY

j_gene: TRBJ2-2
v_gene: TRBV30
CDR3aa: AWQQGARTGELF

j_gene: TRBJ2-4
v_gene: TRBV20-1
CDR3aa: SARVQGSKNIQY

j_gene: TRBJ2-1
v_gene: TRBV19
CDR3aa: ASTRISGTYNEQF

j_gene: TRBJ2-1
v_gene: TRBV11-2
CDR3aa: ASSLDGVSGRWNEQF